Listed below are T cell receptor beta chains from one sample, sequenced in a study of shared clonotypes between healthy human individuals. TCRdb's table, derived via immunoSEQ multiplex PCR, lists solely in-frame clones and lacks some. The sample consists of over a million clones, approximately 96% of them appearing once. The sequencing sample was made of naive CD4+ T cells sorted from blood. Receptors originate from a man aged 25 to 45 in good health. The CDR3 runs from the conserved cysteine through the conserved F or W. D genes are given only for firm matches. Size tells how often a clone was seen (once, few, many) or the class of an expanded clone, and some rows leave it out.

v_call	clone_size	d_call	j_call	cdr3_aa	cdr3_nt
TRBV5-6	NA	NA	TRBJ2-7	CASSRQFYEQYF	TGTGCCAGCAGCCGCCAATTCTACGAGCAGTACTTC
TRBV14	NA	TRBD1	TRBJ1-1	CASSQDWDRGTAFF	TGTGCCAGCAGCCAAGATTGGGACAGGGGGACTGCTTTCTTT
TRBV28	few	NA	TRBJ1-5	CASKLSPSQPQHF	TGTGCCAGCAAACTTAGTCCCAGTCAGCCCCAGCATTTT
TRBV2	NA	NA	TRBJ2-2	CASSEGRGVKLFF	TGTGCCAGCAGTGAAGGTCGCGGAGTGAAGCTGTTTTTT
TRBV4-3	NA	NA	TRBJ2-1	CASSQDYYNNEQFF	TGCGCCAGCAGCCAAGATTACTATAACAATGAGCAGTTCTTC
TRBV30	NA	NA	TRBJ1-1	CAWTGKNTEAFF	TGTGCCTGGACTGGAAAGAACACTGAAGCTTTCTTT
TRBV5-1	once	NA	TRBJ2-1	CASGRGDNEQFF	TGCGCCAGCGGGAGAGGAGACAATGAGCAGTTCTTC
TRBV14	NA	NA	TRBJ2-2	CASSQQRDIGELFF	TGTGCCAGCAGCCAACAGCGGGACATCGGGGAGCTGTTTTTT
TRBV7-2	once	TRBD2	TRBJ2-3	CASSPLPRLAFYTQYF	TGTGCCAGCTCACCCCTACCGAGACTAGCGTTCTATACGCAGTATTTT
TRBV11-3	NA	TRBD1	TRBJ2-7	CASSRDRGHEQYF	TGTGCCAGCAGCCGGGACAGGGGCCACGAGCAGTACTTC
TRBV5-1	NA	NA	TRBJ2-3	CASSQADTQYF	TGCGCCAGCAGCCAGGCAGATACGCAGTATTTT
TRBV5-4	NA	NA	TRBJ2-3	CASSLDRLATDTQYF	TGTGCCAGCAGCTTGGATAGGCTAGCCACAGATACGCAGTATTTT
TRBV5-1	NA	NA	TRBJ2-7	CASSLSGTQTYEQYF	TGCGCCAGCAGCTTATCCGGGACCCAGACCTACGAGCAGTACTTC
TRBV9	NA	NA	TRBJ1-4	CASSAPGAINEKLFF	TGTGCCAGCAGCGCCCCAGGGGCCATTAATGAAAAACTGTTTTTT
TRBV4-1	NA	NA	TRBJ2-1	CASSQVGRPNEQFF	TGCGCCAGCAGCCAGGTAGGGCGGCCCAATGAGCAGTTCTTC
TRBV5-8	NA	NA	TRBJ1-5	CASSRGAGGNQPQHF	TGTGCCAGCAGCCGGGGGGCCGGGGGGAATCAGCCCCAGCATTTT